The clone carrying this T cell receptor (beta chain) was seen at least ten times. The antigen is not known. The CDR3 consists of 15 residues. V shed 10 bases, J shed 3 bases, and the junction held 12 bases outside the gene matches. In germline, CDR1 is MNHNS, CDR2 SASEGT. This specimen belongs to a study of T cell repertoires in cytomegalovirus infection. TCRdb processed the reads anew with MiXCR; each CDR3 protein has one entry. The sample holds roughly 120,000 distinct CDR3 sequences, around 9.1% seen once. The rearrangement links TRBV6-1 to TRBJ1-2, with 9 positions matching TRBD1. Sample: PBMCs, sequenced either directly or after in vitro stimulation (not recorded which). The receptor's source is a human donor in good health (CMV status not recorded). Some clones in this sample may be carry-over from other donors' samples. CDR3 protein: CATHPGTGNDYGYTF. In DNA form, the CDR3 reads TGTGCCACCCACCCGGGGACAGGGAACGACTATGGCTACACCTTC.